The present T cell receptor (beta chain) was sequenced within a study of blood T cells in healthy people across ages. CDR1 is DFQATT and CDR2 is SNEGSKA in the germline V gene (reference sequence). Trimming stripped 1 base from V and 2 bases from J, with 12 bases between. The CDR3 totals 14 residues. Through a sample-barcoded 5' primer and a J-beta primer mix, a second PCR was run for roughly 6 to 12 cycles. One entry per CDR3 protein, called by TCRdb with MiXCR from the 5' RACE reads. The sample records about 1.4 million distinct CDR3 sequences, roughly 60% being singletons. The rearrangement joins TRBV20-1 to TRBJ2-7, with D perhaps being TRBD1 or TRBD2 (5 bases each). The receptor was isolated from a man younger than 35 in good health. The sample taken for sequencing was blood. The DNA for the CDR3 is TGCAGTGCTAGAGTCCGGGGCTTAACCTACGAGCAGTACTTC. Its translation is CSARVRGLTYEQYF.